Listed here is a single T cell receptor (beta chain). The antigen remains unidentified. The repertoire was sequenced with immunoSEQ multiplex PCR; TCRdb's copy has only in-frame clones and lacks some. This repertoire shows 88,000 or so clones, almost 85% found once; its top ten account for around 2%. This sample stems from a study of a mutant IDH1 vaccine in newly diagnosed glioma. Study context: Treatment recipients were 62.5% male and about 40% female, and their mean age was roughly 40 years.

This CDR3 is 16 amino acids long. Germline V lookup: CDR1 SGHDT, CDR2 YYEEEE. Trimming removed 4 bases at V and 0 bases at J, with 14 bases between. Study conclusions and caveats: Of the patients, 85% to 95% had vaccine-induced immune responses.

Time point: week 23, last vaccination. It was 300 ug of mutant IDH1 20-mer peptide that made up each vaccine dose, given with topical imiquimod. Donor diagnoses consisted of new WHO grade 3 or 4 IDH1-mutant, ATRX-lost astrocytomas. The source is a man aged 30 to 39 with glioma. Some clones in this sample may be carry-over from other donors' samples. The rearrangement uses TRBV5-6 and TRBJ1-3; TRBD1 is a possible D gene (5 bases). The sample consisted of PBMCs, taken from a glioma patient whose treatment included an IDH1 peptide vaccine. CDR3 sequence (DNA): TGTGCCAGCAGCCTGGGGGTCTGGAGCTCTGGAAACACCATATATTTT. Protein product: CASSLGVWSSGNTIYF.